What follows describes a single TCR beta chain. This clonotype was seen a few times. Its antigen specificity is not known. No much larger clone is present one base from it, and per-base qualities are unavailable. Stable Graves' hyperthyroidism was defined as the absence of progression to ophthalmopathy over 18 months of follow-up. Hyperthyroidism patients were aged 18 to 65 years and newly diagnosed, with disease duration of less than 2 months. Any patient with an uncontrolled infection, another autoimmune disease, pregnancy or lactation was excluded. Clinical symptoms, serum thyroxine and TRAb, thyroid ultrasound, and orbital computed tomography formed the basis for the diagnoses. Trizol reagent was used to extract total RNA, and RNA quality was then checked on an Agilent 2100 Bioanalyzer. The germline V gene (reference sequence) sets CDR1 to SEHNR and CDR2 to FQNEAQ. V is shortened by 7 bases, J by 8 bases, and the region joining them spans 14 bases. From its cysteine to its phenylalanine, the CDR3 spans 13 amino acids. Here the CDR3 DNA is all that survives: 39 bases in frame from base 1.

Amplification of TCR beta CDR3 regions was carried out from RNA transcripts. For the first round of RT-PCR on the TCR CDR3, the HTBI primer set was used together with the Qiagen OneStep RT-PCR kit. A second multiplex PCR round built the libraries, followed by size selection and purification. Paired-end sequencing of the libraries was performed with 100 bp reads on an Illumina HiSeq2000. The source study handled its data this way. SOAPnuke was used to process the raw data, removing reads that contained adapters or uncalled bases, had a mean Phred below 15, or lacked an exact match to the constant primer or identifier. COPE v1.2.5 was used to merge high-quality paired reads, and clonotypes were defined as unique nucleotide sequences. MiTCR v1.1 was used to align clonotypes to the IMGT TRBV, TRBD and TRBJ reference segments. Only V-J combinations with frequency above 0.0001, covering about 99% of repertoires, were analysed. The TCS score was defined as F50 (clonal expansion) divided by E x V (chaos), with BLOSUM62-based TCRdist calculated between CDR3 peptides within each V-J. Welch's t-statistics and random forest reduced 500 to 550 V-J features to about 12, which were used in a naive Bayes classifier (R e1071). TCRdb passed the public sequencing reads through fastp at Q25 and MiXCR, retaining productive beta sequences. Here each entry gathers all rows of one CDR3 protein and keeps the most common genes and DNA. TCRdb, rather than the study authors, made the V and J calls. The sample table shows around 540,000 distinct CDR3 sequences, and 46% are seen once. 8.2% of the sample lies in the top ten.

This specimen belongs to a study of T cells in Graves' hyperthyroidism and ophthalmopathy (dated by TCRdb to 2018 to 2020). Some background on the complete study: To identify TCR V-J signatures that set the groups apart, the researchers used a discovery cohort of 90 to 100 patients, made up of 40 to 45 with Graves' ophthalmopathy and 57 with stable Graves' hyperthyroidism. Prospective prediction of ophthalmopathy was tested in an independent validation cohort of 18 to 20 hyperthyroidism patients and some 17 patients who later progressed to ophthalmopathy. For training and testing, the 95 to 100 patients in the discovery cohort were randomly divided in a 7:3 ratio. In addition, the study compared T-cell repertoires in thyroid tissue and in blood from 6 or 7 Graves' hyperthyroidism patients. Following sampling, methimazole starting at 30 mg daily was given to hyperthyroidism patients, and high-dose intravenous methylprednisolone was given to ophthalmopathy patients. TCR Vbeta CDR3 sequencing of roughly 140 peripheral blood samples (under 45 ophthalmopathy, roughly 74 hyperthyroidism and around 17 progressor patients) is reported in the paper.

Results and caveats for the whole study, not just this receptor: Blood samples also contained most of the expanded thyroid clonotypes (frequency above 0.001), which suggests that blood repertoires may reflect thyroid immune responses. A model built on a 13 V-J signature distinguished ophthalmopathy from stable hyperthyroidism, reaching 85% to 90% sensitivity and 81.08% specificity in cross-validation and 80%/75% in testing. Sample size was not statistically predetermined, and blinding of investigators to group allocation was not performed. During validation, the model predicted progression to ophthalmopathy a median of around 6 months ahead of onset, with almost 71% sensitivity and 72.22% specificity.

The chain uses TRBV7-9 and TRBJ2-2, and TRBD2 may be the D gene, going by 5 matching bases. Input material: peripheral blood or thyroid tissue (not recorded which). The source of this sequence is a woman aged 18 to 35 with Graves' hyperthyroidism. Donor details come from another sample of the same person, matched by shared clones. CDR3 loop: CASTVPGSGELFF. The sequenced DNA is TGTGCCAGCACCGTCCCGGGATCGGGGGAGCTGTTTTTT.